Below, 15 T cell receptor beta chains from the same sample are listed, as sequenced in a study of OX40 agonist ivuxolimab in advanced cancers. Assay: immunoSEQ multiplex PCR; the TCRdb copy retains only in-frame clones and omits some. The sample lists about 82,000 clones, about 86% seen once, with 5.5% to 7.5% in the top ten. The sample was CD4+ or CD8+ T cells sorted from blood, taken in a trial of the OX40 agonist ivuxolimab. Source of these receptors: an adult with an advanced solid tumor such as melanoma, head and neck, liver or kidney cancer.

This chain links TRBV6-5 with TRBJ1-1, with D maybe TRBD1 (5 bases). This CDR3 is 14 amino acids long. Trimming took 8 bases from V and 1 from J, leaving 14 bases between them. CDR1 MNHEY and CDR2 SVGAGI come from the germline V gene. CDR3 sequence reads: CASSDRFSNTEAFF. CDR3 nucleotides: TGTGCCAGCTCCGACAGATTTTCGAACACTGAAGCTTTCTTT.

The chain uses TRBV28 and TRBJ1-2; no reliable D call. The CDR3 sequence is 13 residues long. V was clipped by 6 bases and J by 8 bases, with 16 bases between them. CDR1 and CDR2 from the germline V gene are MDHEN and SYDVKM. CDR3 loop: CASSFAFTSGYTF. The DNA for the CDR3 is TGTGCCAGCAGCTTTGCGTTTACCAGCGGCTACACCTTC.

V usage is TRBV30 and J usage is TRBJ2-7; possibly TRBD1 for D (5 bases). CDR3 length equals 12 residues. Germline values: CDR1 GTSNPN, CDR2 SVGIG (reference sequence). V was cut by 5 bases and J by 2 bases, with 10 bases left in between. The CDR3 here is CAWGAETYEQYF. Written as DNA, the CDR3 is TGTGCCTGGGGGGCAGAGACCTACGAGCAGTACTTC.

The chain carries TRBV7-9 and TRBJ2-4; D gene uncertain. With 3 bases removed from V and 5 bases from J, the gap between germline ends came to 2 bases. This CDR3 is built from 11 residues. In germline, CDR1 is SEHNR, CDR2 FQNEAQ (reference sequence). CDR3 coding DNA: TGTGCCAGCAGCTTCGAAAACATTCAGTACTTC. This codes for CASSFENIQYF.

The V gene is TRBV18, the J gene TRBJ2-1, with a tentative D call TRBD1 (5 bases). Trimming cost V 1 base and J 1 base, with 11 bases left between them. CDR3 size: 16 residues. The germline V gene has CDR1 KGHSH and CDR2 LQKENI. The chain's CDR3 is CASSPRQGESYNEQFF. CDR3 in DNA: TGTGCCAGCTCACCACGCCAGGGCGAGTCCTACAATGAGCAGTTCTTC.

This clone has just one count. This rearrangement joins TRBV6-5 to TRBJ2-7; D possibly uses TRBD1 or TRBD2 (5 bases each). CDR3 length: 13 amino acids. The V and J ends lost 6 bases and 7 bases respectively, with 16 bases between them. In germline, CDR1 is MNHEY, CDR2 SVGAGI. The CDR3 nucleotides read TGTGCCAGCAGCCGGGACCGGAATAGGGAGCAGTACTTC. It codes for CASSRDRNREQYF.

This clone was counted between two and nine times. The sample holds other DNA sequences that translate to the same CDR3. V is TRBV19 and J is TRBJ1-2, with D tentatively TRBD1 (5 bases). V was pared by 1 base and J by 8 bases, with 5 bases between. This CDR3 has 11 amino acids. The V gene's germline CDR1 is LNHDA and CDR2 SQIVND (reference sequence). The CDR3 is CASSIGGGYTF. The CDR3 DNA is TGTGCCAGTAGTATAGGGGGCGGCTACACCTTC.

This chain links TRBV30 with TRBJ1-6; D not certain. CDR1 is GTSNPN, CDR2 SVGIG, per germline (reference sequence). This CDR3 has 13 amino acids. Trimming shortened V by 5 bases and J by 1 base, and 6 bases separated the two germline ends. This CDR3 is CAWGVSYNSPLHF. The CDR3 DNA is TGTGCCTGGGGGGTATCCTATAATTCACCCCTCCACTTT.

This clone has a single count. The CDR3 is CASSPRGRNGETQYF. The CDR3 region has the DNA TGTGCCAGCAGCCCGCGAGGGCGCAATGGGGAGACCCAGTACTTC. The V call is TRBV5-6, the J call TRBJ2-5; D might be TRBD2 (5 bases). V dropped 4 bases and J dropped 5 bases, with 18 bases sitting between them. Germline CDR1 and CDR2: SGHDT and YYEEEE. This CDR3 is 15 amino acids long.

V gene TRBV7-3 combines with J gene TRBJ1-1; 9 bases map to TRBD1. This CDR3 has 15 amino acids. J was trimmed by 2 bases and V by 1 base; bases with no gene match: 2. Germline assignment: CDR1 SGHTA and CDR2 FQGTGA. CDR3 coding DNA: TGTGCCAGCAGCTTAATGGGACAGGGAAACACTGAAGCTTTCTTT. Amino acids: CASSLMGQGNTEAFF.

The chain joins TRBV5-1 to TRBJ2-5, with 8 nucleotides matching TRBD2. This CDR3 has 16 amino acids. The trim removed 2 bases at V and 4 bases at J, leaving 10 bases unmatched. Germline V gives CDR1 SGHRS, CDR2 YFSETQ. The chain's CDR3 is CASSFWRGEGPETQYF. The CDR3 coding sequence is TGCGCCAGCAGCTTTTGGCGGGGGGAGGGTCCAGAGACCCAGTACTTC.

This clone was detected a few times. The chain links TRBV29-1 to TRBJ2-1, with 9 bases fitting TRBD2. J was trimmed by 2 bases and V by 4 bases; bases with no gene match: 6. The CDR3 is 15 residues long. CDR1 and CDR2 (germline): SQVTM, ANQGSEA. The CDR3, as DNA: TGCAGCGTTGTTCCGCCTAGCGGGGCCTACAATGAGCAGTTCTTC. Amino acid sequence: CSVVPPSGAYNEQFF.

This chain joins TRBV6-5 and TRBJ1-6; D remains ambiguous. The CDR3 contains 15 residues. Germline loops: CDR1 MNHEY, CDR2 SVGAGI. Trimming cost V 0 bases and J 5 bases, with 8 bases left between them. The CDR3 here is CASSYSRDHNSPLHF. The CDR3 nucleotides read TGTGCCAGCAGTTACTCGCGAGACCATAATTCACCCCTCCACTTT.

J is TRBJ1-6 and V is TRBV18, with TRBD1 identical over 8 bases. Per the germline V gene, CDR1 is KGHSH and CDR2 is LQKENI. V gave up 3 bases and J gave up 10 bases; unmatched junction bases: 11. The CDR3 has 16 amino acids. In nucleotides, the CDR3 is TGTGCCAGCTCACCGGACAGGGTAGGGGATGGATCACCCCTCCACTTT. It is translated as CASSPDRVGDGSPLHF.

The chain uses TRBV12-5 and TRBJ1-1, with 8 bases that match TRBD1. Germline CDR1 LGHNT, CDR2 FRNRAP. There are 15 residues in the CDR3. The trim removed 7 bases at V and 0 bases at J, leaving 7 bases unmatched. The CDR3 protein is CASARLTGVNTEAFF. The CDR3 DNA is TGTGCTAGTGCCCGACTGACAGGGGTGAACACTGAAGCTTTCTTT.